The T cell receptor beta chain under discussion was sequenced for a study of PD-1 blockade in classical Hodgkin lymphoma. V lost 4 bases to trimming and J lost 2 bases, with 19 bases between them. CDR3 size: 17 residues. Germline-derived CDR1 and CDR2 are SGHRS and YFSETQ. The protocol was immunoSEQ multiplex PCR, while the TCRdb copy is restricted to in-frame clones and leaves out a portion. Of 25,000 to 35,000 clones in the sample, approximately 94% were seen once. This clone was counted only a few times. Its antigen is unidentified. Specified time point: newly diagnosed, previously untreated cHL patient sample. Comparison PBMCs came from previously untreated, newly diagnosed classical Hodgkin lymphoma patients. The study's findings and limits: Possibly reflecting disease activity or prior therapy, repertoire differences have causes that remain undefined.

The source is a human donor with classical Hodgkin lymphoma. Sample: peripheral blood mononuclear cells (PBMCs). The genes are TRBV5-1 and TRBJ2-1, with D perhaps TRBD2 (7 bases). CDR3 DNA sequence: TGCGCCAGCAGCGGGGAGGGGGAGCGGGGTACCTACAATGAGCAGTTCTTC. Encoded protein: CASSGEGERGTYNEQFF.